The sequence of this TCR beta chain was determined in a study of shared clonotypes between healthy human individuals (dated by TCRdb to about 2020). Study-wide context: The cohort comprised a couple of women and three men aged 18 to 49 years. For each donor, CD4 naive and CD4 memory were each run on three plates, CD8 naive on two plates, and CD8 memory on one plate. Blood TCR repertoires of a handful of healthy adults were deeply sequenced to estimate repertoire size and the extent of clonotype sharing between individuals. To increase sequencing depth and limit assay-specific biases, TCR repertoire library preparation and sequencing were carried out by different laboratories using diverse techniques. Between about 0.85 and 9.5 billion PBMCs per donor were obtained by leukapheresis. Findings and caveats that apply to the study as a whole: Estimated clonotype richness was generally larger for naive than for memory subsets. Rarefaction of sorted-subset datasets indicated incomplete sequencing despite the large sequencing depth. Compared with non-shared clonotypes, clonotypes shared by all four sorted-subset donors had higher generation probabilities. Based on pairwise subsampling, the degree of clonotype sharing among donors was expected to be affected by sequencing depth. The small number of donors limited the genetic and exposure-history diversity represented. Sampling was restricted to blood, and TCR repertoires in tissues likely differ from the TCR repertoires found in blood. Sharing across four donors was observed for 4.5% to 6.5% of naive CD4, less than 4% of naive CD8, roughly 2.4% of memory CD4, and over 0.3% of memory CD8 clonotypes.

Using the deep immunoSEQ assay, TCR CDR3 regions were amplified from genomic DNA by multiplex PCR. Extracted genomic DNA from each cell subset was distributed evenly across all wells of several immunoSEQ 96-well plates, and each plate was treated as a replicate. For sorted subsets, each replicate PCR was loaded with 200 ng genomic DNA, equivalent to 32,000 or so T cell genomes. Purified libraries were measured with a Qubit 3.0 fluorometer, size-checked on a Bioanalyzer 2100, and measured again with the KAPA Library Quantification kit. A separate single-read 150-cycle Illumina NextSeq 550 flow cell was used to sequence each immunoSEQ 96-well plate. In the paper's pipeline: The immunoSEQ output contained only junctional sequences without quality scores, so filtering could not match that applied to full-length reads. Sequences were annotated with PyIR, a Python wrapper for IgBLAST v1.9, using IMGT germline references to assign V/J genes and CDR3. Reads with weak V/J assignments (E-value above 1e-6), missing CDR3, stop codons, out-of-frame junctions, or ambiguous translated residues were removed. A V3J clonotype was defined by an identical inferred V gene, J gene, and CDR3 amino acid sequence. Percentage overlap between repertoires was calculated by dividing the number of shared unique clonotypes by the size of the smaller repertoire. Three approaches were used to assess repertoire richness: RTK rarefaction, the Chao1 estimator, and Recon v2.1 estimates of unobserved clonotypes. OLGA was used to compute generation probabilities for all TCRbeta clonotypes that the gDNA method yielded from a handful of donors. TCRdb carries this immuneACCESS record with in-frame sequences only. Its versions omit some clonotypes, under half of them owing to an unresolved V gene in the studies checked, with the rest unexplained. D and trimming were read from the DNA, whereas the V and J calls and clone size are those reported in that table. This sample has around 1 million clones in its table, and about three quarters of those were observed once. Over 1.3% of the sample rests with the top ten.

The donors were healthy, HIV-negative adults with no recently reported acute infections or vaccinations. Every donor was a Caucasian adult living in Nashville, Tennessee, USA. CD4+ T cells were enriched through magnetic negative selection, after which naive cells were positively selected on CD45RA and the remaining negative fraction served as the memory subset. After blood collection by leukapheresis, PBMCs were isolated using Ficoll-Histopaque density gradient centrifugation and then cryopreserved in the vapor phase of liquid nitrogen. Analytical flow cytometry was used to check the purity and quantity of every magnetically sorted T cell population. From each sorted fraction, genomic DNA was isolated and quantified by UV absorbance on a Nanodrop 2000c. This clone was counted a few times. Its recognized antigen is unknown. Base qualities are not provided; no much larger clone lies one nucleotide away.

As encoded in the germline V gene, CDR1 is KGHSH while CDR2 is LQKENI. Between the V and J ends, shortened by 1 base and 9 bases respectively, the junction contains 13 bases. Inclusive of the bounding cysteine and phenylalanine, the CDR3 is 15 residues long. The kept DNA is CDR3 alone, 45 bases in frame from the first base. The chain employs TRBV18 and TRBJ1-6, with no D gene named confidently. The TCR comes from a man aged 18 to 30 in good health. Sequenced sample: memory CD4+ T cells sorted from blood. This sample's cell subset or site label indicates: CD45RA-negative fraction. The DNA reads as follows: TGTGCCAGCTCACCACAGGAACCTTTGAGTTCACCCCTCCACTTT. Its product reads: CASSPQEPLSSPLHF.